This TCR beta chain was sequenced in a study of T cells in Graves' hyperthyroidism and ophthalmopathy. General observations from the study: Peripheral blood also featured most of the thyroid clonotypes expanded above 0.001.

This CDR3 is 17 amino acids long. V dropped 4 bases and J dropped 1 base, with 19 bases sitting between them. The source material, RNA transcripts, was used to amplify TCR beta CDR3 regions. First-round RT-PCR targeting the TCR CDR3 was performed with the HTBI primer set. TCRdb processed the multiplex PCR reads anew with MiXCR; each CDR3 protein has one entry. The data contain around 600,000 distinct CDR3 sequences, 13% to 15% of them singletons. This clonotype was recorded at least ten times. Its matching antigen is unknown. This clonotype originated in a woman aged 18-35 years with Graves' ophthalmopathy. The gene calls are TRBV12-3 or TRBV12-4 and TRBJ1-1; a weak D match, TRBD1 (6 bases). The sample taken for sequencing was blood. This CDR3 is CASSSGGQPITNTEAFF. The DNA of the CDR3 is TGTGCCAGCAGTTCCGGGGGCCAGCCCATAACGAACACTGAAGCTTTCTTT.